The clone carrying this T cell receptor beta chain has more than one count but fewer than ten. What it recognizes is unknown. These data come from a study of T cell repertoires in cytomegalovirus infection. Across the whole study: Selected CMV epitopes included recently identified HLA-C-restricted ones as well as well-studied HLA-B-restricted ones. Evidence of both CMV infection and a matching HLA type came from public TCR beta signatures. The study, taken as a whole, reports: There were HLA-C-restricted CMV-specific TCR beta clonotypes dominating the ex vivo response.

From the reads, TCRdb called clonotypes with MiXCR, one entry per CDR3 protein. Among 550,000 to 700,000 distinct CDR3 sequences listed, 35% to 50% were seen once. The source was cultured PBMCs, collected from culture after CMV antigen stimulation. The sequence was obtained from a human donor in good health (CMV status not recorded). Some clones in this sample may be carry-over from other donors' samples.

The CDR3 protein is CASRTNTEAFF. As DNA, the CDR3 is TGTGCCAGCAGAACAAACACTGAAGCTTTCTTT. V is TRBV7-8 and J is TRBJ1-1; D gene uncertain. This CDR3 has 11 amino acids. V was trimmed by 6 bases and J by 2 bases, leaving 4 bases between them. Looked up from germline, CDR1 is SGHVS and CDR2 is FQNEAQ.